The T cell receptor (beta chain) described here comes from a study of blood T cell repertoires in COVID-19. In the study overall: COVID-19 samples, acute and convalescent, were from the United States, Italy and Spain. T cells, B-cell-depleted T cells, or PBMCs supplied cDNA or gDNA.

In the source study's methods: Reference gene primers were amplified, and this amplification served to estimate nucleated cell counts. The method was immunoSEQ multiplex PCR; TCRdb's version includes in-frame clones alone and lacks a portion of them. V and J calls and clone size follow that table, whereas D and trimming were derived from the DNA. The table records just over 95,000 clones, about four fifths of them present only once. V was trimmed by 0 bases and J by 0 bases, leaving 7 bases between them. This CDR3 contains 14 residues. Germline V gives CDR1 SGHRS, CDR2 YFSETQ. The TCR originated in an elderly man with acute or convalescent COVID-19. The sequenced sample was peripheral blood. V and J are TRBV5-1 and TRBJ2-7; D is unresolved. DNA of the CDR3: TGCGCCAGCAGCTTGGACCAAGCCTCCTACGAGCAGTACTTC. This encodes CASSLDQASYEQYF.